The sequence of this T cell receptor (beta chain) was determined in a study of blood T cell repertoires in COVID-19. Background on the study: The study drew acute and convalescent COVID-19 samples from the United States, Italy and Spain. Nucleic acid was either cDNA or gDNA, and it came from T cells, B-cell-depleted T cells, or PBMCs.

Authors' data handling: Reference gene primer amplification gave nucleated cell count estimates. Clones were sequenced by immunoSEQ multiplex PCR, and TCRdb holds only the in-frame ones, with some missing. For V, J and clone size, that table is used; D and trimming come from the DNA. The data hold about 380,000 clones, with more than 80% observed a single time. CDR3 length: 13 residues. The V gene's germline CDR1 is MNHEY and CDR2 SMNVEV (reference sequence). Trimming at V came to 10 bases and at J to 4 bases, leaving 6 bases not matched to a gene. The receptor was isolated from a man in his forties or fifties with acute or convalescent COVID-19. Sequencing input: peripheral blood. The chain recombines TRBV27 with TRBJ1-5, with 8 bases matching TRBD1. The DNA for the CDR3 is TGTGCCAACTACAGGGGGGGGAATCAGCCCCAGCATTTT. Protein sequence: CANYRGGNQPQHF.